These 7 T cell receptor beta chains were all obtained from the same sample, sequenced in a study of T cells in women clearing cervical HPV infection (dated by TCRdb to about 2018). The method behind the library was the immunoSEQ multiplex PCR assay. TCRdb holds this immuneACCESS table with in-frame rearrangements only. Some clones are missing; in checked studies, unresolved V genes explain under half, and the rest has no known cause. This sample's records show 49,000 or so clones. The ten largest account for about a third of the sample. Source material: blood buffy coat. All receptors derive from a woman aged 18 to 75 with a cervical HPV16 infection that either progressed to CIN3+ or cleared (not recorded which).

About this clone: The CDR3 end falls 3 residues outside the read, so it is completed with the germline J gene. The chain couples TRBV19 to TRBJ1-1; the D is unclear. V lost 6 bases, J lost 3 bases, and 5 bases lay in between. In germline, CDR1 is LNHDA, CDR2 SQIVND (reference sequence). The CDR3 is 11 residues long. CDR3 sequence reads: CASSRDTEAFF. Incomplete CDR3 DNA: TGTGCCAGTAGCCGTGACACTGAA. Using reference TRBV19 and TRBJ1-1 for the parts outside the CDR3, the full variable domain is DGGITQSPKYLFRKEGQNVTLSCEQNLNHDAMYWYRQDPGQGLRLIYYSQIVNDFQKGDIAEGYSVSREKKESFPLTVTSAQKNPTAFYLCASSRDTEAFFGQGTRLTVV.

In regard to this clone: The read halts 3 residues ahead of the CDR3 end, with the missing end drawn from the germline J gene. The chain employs TRBV20-1 and TRBJ2-7; 8 nucleotides agree with TRBD1. CDR1 and CDR2 from the germline V gene are DFQATT and SNEGSKA (reference sequence). Unmatched junction bases numbered 5, after V lost 3 bases and J lost 4 bases. The CDR3 covers 13 residues. Incomplete CDR3 DNA: TGCAGTGCTAGTTACAGGGGGTTATACGAG. As protein: CSASYRGLYE. The full CDR3 is CSASYRGLYEQYF.

Turning to this clone: The CDR3 end lies 3 residues beyond the end of the read and is filled in from the germline J gene. V gene TRBV19 combines with J gene TRBJ2-3, with 9 bases lining up with TRBD1. The CDR3 extends over 13 amino acids. From germline, CDR1 is LNHDA and CDR2 SQIVND (reference sequence). CDR3 in amino acids: CASRKGQGGSQYF. Partial CDR3 DNA: TGTGCCAGTAGAAAGGGACAGGGTGGATCG.

In regard to this clone: The CDR3 is cut off 3 residues early in the read; its end comes from the germline J gene. The chain combines TRBV2 with TRBJ2-3, with D possibly TRBD2 on 6 matching bases. The CDR3 has 15 amino acids. V dropped 4 bases and J dropped 1 base, with 12 bases sitting between them. Per the germline V gene, CDR1 is SNHLY and CDR2 is FYNNEI. The sequenced CDR3 bases are TGTGCCAGCAGTGTATTAGGAGGGGGCACAGATACG. Encoded protein: CASSVLGGGTDT. The complete CDR3 protein is CASSVLGGGTDTQYF.

With respect to this clone: The DNA ends 3 residues before the CDR3 does, and the rest of the CDR3 is filled in from the germline J gene. The chain couples TRBV7-3 to TRBJ2-1; 9 nucleotides agree with TRBD2. The CDR3 spans 15 residues. J gave up 7 bases and V 2 bases, and 6 bases lay outside the gene matches. CDR1 and CDR2 from the germline V gene are SGHTA and FQGTGA. The part of the CDR3 DNA that was read is TGTGCCAGCAGCTTACGGTTAGGACTAGCGAATGAG. This codes for CASSLRLGLANE. The entire CDR3 is CASSLRLGLANEQFF.

CDR3 bases read: TGTGCCAGCAGCCCGGTGGGGACTAGTTTCCGAGATACG. Translated, it gives CASSPVGTSFRDT. The CDR3 in full is CASSPVGTSFRDTQYF. The chain combines TRBV13 with TRBJ2-3, with 8 bases lining up with TRBD2. The read gets to within 3 residues of the CDR3 end, and the germline J gene fills in the rest. Unmatched junction bases numbered 12, after V lost 5 bases and J lost 5 bases. The CDR3 spans 16 residues. Germline V CDR1 and CDR2: PRHDT, FYEKMQ (reference sequence). The full variable domain, rest sourced from reference TRBV13 and TRBJ2-3, is AAGVIQSPRHLIKEKRETATLKCYPIPRHDTVYWYQQGPGQDPQFLISFYEKMQSDKGSIPDRFSAQQFSDYHSELNMSSLELGDSALYFCASSPVGTSFRDTQYFGPGTRLTVL.

In regard to this clone: Read data end 3 residues before the CDR3 end; the end is taken from the germline J gene. J is TRBJ2-5 and V is TRBV5-1; tentative D call: TRBD1 (5 bases). V gave up 3 bases and J gave up 0 bases, with 12 bases separating them. The germline V gene encodes CDR1 SGHRS and CDR2 YFSETQ. The CDR3 spans 15 residues. The CDR3 here is CASSSSQGYQETQYF. The sequenced part of the CDR3 DNA is TGCGCCAGCAGCTCGTCTCAGGGTTACCAAGAGACC.